These T cell receptor beta chains were read from a single sample in a study of T cells in Graves' hyperthyroidism and ophthalmopathy. TCRdb fed the multiplex PCR reads into MiXCR, producing one record per CDR3 protein. The profile shows about 570,000 distinct CDR3 sequences, about half of them singletons. The specimen sequenced was peripheral blood or thyroid tissue (not recorded which). The receptors stem from an adult woman with Graves' disease, either hyperthyroidism or ophthalmopathy (not recorded which). CDR3s leave out the opening cysteine and the closing phenylalanine or tryptophan. For some rows the clone size is stated as once, few or many, or as a class when expanded; others skip it.

j_gene	v_gene	abundance	CDR3aa
TRBJ1-5	TRBV18	.	ASSQDRGWQPQH
TRBJ2-5	TRBV7-9	.	ASRARQGESQY
TRBJ2-1	TRBV2	.	ASSDLSDNEQF
TRBJ2-7	TRBV11-1	.	ASSLAGRAVGEQY
TRBJ2-6	TRBV7-9	.	ASSQWDRSVTGANVLT
TRBJ2-7	TRBV28	.	ASSFRLYEQY
TRBJ2-7	TRBV20-1	.	SALRASYEQY
TRBJ2-7	TRBV5-1	many	ASSWDLFRYEQY
TRBJ1-1	TRBV29-1	.	SVIPQGEAF
TRBJ2-7	TRBV7-2	few	ASLVAHSYEQY
TRBJ1-2	TRBV5-1	many	ASSTPGEGSIGGYT
TRBJ1-3	TRBV5-1	once	ASSLNVRWTVNTIY
TRBJ1-1	TRBV29-1	few	SAKQENTEAF
TRBJ1-1	TRBV20-1	many	SKAKNTEAF
TRBJ2-7	TRBV5-1	many	ASSLGTGFSYEQY
TRBJ2-7	TRBV7-6	.	ASSIGQGTSYEQY